The 3 T cell receptor beta chains given below trace back to one sample, sequenced in a study of T cells after yellow fever vaccination. MiXCR, run by TCRdb on the 5' RACE reads, gives a single entry per CDR3 protein. The sample gives approximately 610,000 distinct CDR3 sequences, about a sixth of which show up once; roughly 17% is in the top ten. Sequencing used PBMCs, obtained roughly 5 days after the first yellow fever vaccination. All receptors derive from a man younger than 30 who received the YFV17D yellow fever vaccine.

The rearrangement links TRBV6-5 to TRBJ2-1, with 7 bases identical to TRBD1. V was clipped by 6 bases and J by 3 bases; unmatched bases: 8. CDR3 length equals 15 residues. Germline V gives CDR1 MNHEY, CDR2 SVGAGI. The CDR3 is CASRGRDSRYNEQFF. For the CDR3, the DNA is TGTGCCAGCAGAGGACGGGACAGCCGCTACAATGAGCAGTTCTTC.

The J gene is TRBJ1-1, the V gene TRBV5-6; TRBD1 matches 8 bases. CDR1 is SGHDT and CDR2 is YYEEEE in the germline V gene. V trimming: 2 bases; J trimming: 1 base; junction bases outside the gene matches: 7. The CDR3 extends over 16 amino acids. CDR3 in amino acids: CASSFRQGLTNTEAFF. CDR3 DNA sequence: TGTGCCAGCAGCTTTCGACAGGGGCTTACGAACACTGAAGCTTTCTTT. Full variable domain (missing parts from reference TRBV5-6 and TRBJ1-1): DAGVTQSPTHLIKTRGQQVTLRCSPKSGHDTVSWYQQALGQGPQFIFQYYEEEERQRGNFPDRFSGHQFPNYSSELNVNALLLGDSALYLCASSFRQGLTNTEAFFGQGTRLTVV.

V and J are TRBV4-1 and TRBJ2-3; 14 bases fit TRBD2. Per the germline V gene, CDR1 is MGHRA and CDR2 is YSYEKL. J was trimmed by 1 base and V by 1 base; bases with no gene match: 13. This CDR3 region has 21 residues. The CDR3 reads CASSQVGTSGGRFPGTDTQYF. The CDR3 DNA reads as TGCGCCAGCAGCCAAGTTGGGACTAGCGGGGGAAGATTCCCGGGCACAGATACGCAGTATTTT.